Presented here are 2 T cell receptor beta chains from one specimen sequenced in a study of T cell responses to AZD1222 COVID-19 vaccine. Assay used: immunoSEQ multiplex PCR; TCRdb lists only in-frame clones, some missing. The data contain 200,000 or so clones, around 87% of them singletons. The specimen was peripheral blood, collected on day 0 of MenACWY control vaccination. The receptor source for this set is an adult in good health.

This chain connects TRBV6-2 or TRBV6-3 to TRBJ2-4; 7 nucleotides line up with TRBD1. Losses at the gene ends were 5 bases for V and 14 bases for J; bases not matched to a gene: 9. CDR3 length: 12 amino acids. Per germline, CDR1 MNHEY and CDR2 SVGEGT. CDR3 in DNA: TGTGCCAGCAGTCGGACGACAGGGAAGAAGTACTTC. Amino acid sequence: CASSRTTGKKYF.

The chain joins TRBV28 to TRBJ1-2, with 8 bases aligning to TRBD1. There are 15 residues in the CDR3. With V trimmed by 2 bases and J by 1 base, 3 bases remained unmatched. Germline V gene lookup returns CDR1 MDHEN and CDR2 SYDVKM. The CDR3 nucleotides are TGTGCCAGCAGTTTAGCAGGGGGCGATAACTATGGCTACACCTTC. It translates to CASSLAGGDNYGYTF.